The sequence of this T cell receptor beta chain was determined in a study of T cells in Graves' hyperthyroidism and ophthalmopathy (dated by TCRdb to 2018 to 2020). A note on the overall study: Peripheral blood samples were taken at initial diagnosis, before any treatment was given. A discovery cohort of roughly 96 patients, roughly 40 with Graves' ophthalmopathy and 57 with stable Graves' hyperthyroidism, was used to find distinguishing TCR V-J signatures. After sampling, hyperthyroidism patients received methimazole starting at 30 mg daily, and ophthalmopathy patients received high-dose intravenous methylprednisolone. An independent validation cohort of around 19 hyperthyroidism patients and over 15 patients who later progressed to ophthalmopathy tested prospective prediction of ophthalmopathy. In about 6 Graves' hyperthyroidism patients, the study also compared T-cell repertoires from thyroid tissue with T-cell repertoires from blood. For training and testing, the 100 or so patients in the discovery cohort were randomly divided in a 7:3 ratio. TCR Vbeta CDR3 sequencing of 120 to 150 peripheral blood samples (about 45 ophthalmopathy, roughly 72 hyperthyroidism and around 17 progressor patients) is reported in the paper.

Reading the germline V gene gives CDR1 SGHAT and CDR2 FQNNGV. The CDR3 measures 19 amino acids from cysteine to phenylalanine. CDR3 DNA only is kept here, 57 bases in frame from base 1. Ends trimmed: V by 4 bases, J by 3 bases; bases unmatched to a gene: 13. Ophthalmopathy patients had moderately to severely active disease, Clinical Activity Score of at least 3, NOSPECS grade of at least 4, and duration under 3 months. Patients with uncontrolled infections, other autoimmune diseases, pregnancy or lactation were excluded. Diagnoses were established on the basis of clinical symptoms, serum thyroxine and TRAb, thyroid ultrasound, and orbital computed tomography. PBMCs were isolated from approximately 10 ml of fresh peripheral blood by Ficoll-Paque density gradient centrifugation. Total RNA was extracted with Trizol reagent, and quality was checked on an Agilent 2100 Bioanalyzer. The paper's findings and limits, for the study overall: No statistical method was used to set the sample size in advance, and investigators knew the group allocation. In validation, the model predicted progression to ophthalmopathy with just under 71% sensitivity and less than 75% specificity, a median of around six months before onset. In cross-validation, a model built on a 13 V-J signature told ophthalmopathy apart from stable hyperthyroidism with 85% to 90% sensitivity and about 81% specificity, and in testing the same model reached 80%/75%. Most expanded thyroid clonotypes (frequency above 0.001) were also detected in blood, suggesting blood repertoires may reflect thyroid immune responses.

The TCR beta CDR3 regions were amplified from RNA transcripts. A first-round RT-PCR of the TCR CDR3 used the HTBI primer set with the Qiagen OneStep RT-PCR kit. The libraries were constructed in a second round of multiplex PCR and then size-selected and purified. Sequencing of the libraries was done on an Illumina HiSeq2000 using paired-end 100 bp reads. The authors' analysis ran thus. SOAPnuke was used to process the raw data, with reads discarded if the reads contained adapters or uncalled bases, had a mean Phred below 15, or lacked an exact constant-primer or identifier match. High-quality paired reads were merged with COPE v1.2.5, and unique nucleotide sequences were defined as clonotypes. MiTCR v1.1 was used to align the clonotypes against IMGT TRBV, TRBD and TRBJ reference segments. Analysis was restricted to V-J combinations with a frequency above 0.0001, which covered roughly 99% of repertoires. The TCS score was defined as the ratio of F50 (clonal expansion) to E x V (chaos), calculated using BLOSUM62-based TCRdist between CDR3 peptides within each V-J. Welch's t-statistics and random forest reduced approximately 520 V-J features to 10 to 15, which were used in a naive Bayes classifier (R e1071). The raw public data were reprocessed by TCRdb itself: fastp quality trimming at Q25, MiXCR clonotype calling, in-frame beta chains only. Records with the same CDR3 protein are collapsed into one entry carrying the most frequent genes and DNA. The V and J calls come from TCRdb's annotation, not from the publication. This sample gives 300,000 to 400,000 distinct CDR3 sequences in total; roughly 15% of them show up just once. Together, the top ten hold around 20% of the sample.

This clonotype has at least ten counts. Its antigen has not been determined. No much larger clone is present one base from it, and per-base qualities are unavailable. The chain was built from TRBV11-2 and TRBJ2-4; 12 nucleotides in the junction match TRBD1. The source of this sequence is a woman aged 30 to 39 with Graves' ophthalmopathy. Source material: blood. The CDR3 protein is CASSYPGQGARVDKNIQYF. The nucleotide sequence reads as follows: TGTGCCAGCAGCTACCCGGGACAGGGGGCGCGGGTTGACAAAAACATTCAGTACTTC.